This T cell receptor beta chain was found in a study of metastatic and nonmetastatic thyroid tumors. From the PCR reads, TCRdb re-called clones with MiXCR. The sample contains some 93,000 clones, about 12% of which appear only once. This CDR3 is 12 amino acids long. Germline values: CDR1 SNHLY, CDR2 FYNNEI. At least ten counts were recorded for this clone. The junction and the germline gene differ at one end; a read error may be behind it. Each patient came to thyroid surgery without any prior treatment (of any kind). The chain combines TRBV2 with TRBJ2-7, with D unclear. Sequencing was performed on blood. This receptor was taken from a female donor with papillary thyroid cancer or a benign thyroid nodule (not recorded which). Some clones in this sample may be carry-over from other donors' samples. The CDR3 sequence is CASTEISYEQYF. CDR3 bases: TGTGCCAGCACTGAAATCTCCTACGAGCAGTACTTC.